This TCR beta chain comes out of a study of tissue T cells after allogeneic stem cell transplantation. Study-wide results and limits: Sampling depth was limited, and the cohort was small and clinically varied. Within patients, tissue anatomy strongly shaped TCR repertoire composition.

As to time point: mouse harvest day 7 after allogeneic transplant. The graft held 10^6 splenic CD5+ T cells and 10^7 T-cell-depleted bone marrow cells. Mice had MHC-mismatched B6 into BALB/c GVHD, sampled day 7 or 14. CDR3 length equals 15 residues. The germline V gene encodes CDR1 FNHDT and CDR2 SITEND (reference sequence). Trimming at V came to 4 bases and at J to 0 bases, leaving 4 bases not matched to a gene. Data came from immunoSEQ multiplex PCR; TCRdb stores just in-frame clones and leaves some out. Here the sample spans approximately 2,100 clones, about three fifths being singletons. Notes on this clone: Antigen unknown. Gene names follow the mouse nomenclature. The read ends 1 residue early relative to the CDR3; the germline J gene fills the gap.

This chain connects TRBV19 to TRBJ2-4; 8 positions agree with TRBD2. Sequenced input: spleen. The sequence derives from a female BALB/c mouse given C57BL/6 T cells with graft-versus-host disease after an allogeneic hematopoietic cell transplant. The CDR3 is CASSGDWLSQNTLYF. The sequenced CDR3 bases are TGTGCCAGCAGTGGGGACTGGCTTAGTCAAAACACCTTGTAC.